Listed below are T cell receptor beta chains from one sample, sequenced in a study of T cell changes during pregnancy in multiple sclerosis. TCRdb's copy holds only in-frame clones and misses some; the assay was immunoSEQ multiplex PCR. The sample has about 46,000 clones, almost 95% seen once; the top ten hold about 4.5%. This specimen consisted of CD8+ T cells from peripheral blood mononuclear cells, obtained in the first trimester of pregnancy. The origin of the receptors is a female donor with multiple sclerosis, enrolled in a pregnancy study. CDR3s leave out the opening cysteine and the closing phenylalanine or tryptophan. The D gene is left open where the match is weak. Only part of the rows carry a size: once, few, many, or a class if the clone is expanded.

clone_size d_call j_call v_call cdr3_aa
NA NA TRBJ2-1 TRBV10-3 AISESATEQF
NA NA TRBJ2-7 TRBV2 ASGTSSYEQY
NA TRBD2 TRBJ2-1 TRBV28 ASSFFGLAGGGQQF
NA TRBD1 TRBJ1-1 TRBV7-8 ASSLVQGVNTEAF
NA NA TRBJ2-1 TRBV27 ASSLSRAPSNEQF
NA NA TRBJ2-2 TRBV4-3 ASSQDSASAGELF
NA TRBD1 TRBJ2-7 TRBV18 ASSPTGQAYEQY
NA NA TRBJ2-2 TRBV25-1 ASSEAGTHTGELF
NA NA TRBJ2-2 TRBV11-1 ANSDREDTGELF
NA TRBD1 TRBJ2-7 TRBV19 ASSWTGGYEQY
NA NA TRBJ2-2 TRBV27 ASSLGLNTGELF
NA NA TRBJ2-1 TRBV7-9 ASSLALIGNEQF
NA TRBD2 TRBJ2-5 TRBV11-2 ASSHPLAGGALQETQY
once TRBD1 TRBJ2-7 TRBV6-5 ASGDSSYEQY